This entry describes one T cell receptor (beta chain). Its antigen is unknown. Sequencing was performed with immunoSEQ multiplex PCR; in TCRdb, only in-frame clones are kept and a portion is missing. The sample records about 130,000 clones, 93% being singletons. This sample was taken from a study of T cell responses to AZD1222 COVID-19 vaccine. Whole-study results and caveats: The donor group comprised mostly white British people and more females; the analysis possibly underestimated clonal diversity.

This CDR3 is built from 15 residues. CDR1 is LNHDA, CDR2 SQIVND, per germline (reference sequence). The V segment lost 3 bases and the J segment 5 bases; nucleotides outside the gene matches: 4. The receptor comes from an adult in good health. The chain is built from TRBV19 and TRBJ1-6; 7 nucleotides match TRBD1. The source was peripheral blood, collected on day 0 of AZD1222 vaccination. DNA for the CDR3: TGTGCCAGTAGTATCGCCAGGGGGAATAATTCACCCCTCCACTTT. Translating it yields CASSIARGNNSPLHF. Drawing the rest from reference TRBV19 and TRBJ1-6, the complete variable domain is DGGITQSPKYLFRKEGQNVTLSCEQNLNHDAMYWYRQDPGQGLRLIYYSQIVNDFQKGDIAEGYSVSREKKESFPLTVTSAQKNPTAFYLCASSIARGNNSPLHFGNGTRLTVT.